This TCR beta chain comes out of a study of T cell repertoires in cytomegalovirus infection. On this clonotype: Its antigen is still unknown.

A single record per CDR3 protein comes from TCRdb applying MiXCR to the reads. This table has approximately 300,000 distinct CDR3 sequences, approximately 32% appearing once. The germline V and J ends were trimmed by 5 bases and 4 bases, with 15 bases remaining between them. Germline V lookup: CDR1 SGHVS, CDR2 FNYEAQ. The CDR3 is 15 amino acids. The TCR was taken from a human donor in good health (CMV status not recorded). Some clones in this sample may be carry-over from other donors' samples. The chain has TRBV7-6 and TRBJ2-1; perhaps TRBD1 as D (6 bases). This sample comprised cultured PBMCs, obtained from culture after CMV antigen stimulation. The CDR3 bases are TGTGCCAGCAGCCCTCTCACAGGGTCATACAATGAGCAGTTCTTC. It translates to CASSPLTGSYNEQFF.